Listed here are 3 T cell receptor beta chains from one sample, sequenced in a study of T cell responses to AZD1222 COVID-19 vaccine (dated by TCRdb to 2020 to 2023). The library was produced with the immunoSEQ multiplex PCR assay. Sourced from immuneACCESS, this table was stored by TCRdb with only in-frame sequences that have V and J called. A share of the clones is absent; for the studies checked, an unresolved V gene accounts for under half, and the remainder has no known explanation. This sample holds 100,000 to 150,000 clones; approximately 90% were observed only once. Approximately 6.5% of the sample is held by the ten biggest clonotypes. Taken with the paper, the label for time point translates to: about 28 days (+/-7) after the second vaccine dose. Specimen: peripheral blood, collected 28 days after the second AZD1222 dose. The receptors stem from an adult who received the AZD1222 COVID-19 vaccine.

CDR3 sequence reads: CASSHEGQQETQYF. The CDR3 DNA reads TGCGCCAGCAGCCACGAAGGCCAGCAAGAGACCCAGTACTTC. This chain joins TRBV4-1 and TRBJ2-5, with no clear D. Germline lookup yields CDR1 MGHRA and CDR2 YSYEKL. CDR3 length: 14 amino acids. The V and J ends lost 3 bases and 2 bases respectively, with 10 bases between them.

The chain is built from TRBV7-9 and TRBJ2-3, with 13 bases lining up with TRBD2. This CDR3 is built from 16 residues. Germline CDR1 reads SEHNR; CDR2 reads FQNEAQ (reference sequence). V trimming: 4 bases; J trimming: 2 bases; junction bases outside the gene matches: 3. Here the CDR3 reads CASSSGLAGVTDTQYF. Here the CDR3 DNA reads TGTGCCAGCAGCTCAGGACTAGCGGGGGTCACAGATACGCAGTATTTT.

This chain uses TRBV27 with TRBJ2-2; D assignment may be TRBD1 or TRBD2 (5 bases each). CDR3 length equals 17 residues. The V end was cut by 1 base, the J end by 1 base, with 13 bases between. CDR1 is MNHEY, CDR2 SMNVEV, per germline (reference sequence). DNA of the CDR3: TGTGCCAGCAGTTTATATTATGGGGGACGGAACACCGGGGAGCTGTTTTTT. Protein: CASSLYYGGRNTGELFF.